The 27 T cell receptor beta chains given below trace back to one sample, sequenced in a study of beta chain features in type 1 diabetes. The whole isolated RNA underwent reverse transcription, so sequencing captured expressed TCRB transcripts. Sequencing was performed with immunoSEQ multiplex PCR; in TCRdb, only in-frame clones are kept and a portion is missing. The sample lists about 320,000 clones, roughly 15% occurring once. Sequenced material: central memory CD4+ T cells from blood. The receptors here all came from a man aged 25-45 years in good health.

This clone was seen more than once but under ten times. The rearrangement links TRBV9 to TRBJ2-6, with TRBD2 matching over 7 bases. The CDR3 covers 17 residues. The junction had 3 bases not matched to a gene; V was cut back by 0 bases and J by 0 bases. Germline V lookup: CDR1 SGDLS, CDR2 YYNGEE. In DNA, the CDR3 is TGTGCCAGCAGCGTAGGGGGGGGGAGCTCTGGGGCCAACGTCCTGACTTTC. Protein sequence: CASSVGGGSSGANVLTF.

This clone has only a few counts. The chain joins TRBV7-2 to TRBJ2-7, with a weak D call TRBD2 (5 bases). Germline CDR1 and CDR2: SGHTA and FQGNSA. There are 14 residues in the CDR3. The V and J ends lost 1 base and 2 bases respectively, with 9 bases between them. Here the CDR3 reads CASSLEGGPYEQYF. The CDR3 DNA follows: TGTGCCAGCAGCTTAGAAGGAGGTCCCTACGAGCAGTACTTC.

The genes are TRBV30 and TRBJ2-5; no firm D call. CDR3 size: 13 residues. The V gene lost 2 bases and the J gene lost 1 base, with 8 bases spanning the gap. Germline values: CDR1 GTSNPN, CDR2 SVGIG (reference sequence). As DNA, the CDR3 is TGTGCCTGGAGTAGACGGCTCCAAGAGACCCAGTACTTC. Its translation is CAWSRRLQETQYF.

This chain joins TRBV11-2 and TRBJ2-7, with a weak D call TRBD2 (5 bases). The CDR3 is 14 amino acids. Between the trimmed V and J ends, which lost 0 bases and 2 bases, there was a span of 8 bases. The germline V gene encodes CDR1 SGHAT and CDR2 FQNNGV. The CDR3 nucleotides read TGTGCCAGCAGCTTAGATCGAGGGACCTACGAGCAGTACTTC. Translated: CASSLDRGTYEQYF.

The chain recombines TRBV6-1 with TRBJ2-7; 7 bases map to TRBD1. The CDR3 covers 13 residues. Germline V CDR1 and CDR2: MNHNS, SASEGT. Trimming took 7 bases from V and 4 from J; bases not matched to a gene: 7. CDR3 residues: CASTMTGSYEQYF. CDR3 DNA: TGTGCCAGCACCATGACAGGGTCGTACGAGCAGTACTTC.

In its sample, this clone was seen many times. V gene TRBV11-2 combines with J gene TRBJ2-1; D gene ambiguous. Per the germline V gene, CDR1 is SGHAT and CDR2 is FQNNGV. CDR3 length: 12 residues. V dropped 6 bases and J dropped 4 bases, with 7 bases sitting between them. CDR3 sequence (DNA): TGTGCCAGCAGGGCTAGATACAATGAGCAGTTCTTC. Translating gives CASRARYNEQFF.

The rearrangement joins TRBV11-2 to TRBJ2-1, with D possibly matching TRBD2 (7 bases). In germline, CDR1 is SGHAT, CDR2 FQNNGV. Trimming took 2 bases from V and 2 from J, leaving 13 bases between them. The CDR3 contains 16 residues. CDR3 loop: CASSLLGGVTYNEQFF. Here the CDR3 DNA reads TGTGCCAGCAGCTTATTAGGGGGGGTCACCTACAATGAGCAGTTCTTC.

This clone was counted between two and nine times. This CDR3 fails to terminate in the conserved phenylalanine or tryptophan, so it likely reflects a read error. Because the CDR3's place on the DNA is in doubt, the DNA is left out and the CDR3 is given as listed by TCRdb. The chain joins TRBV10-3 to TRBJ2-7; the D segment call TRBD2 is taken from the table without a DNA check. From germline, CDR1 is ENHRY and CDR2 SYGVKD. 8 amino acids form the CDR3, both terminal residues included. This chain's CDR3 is CASGGWGR.

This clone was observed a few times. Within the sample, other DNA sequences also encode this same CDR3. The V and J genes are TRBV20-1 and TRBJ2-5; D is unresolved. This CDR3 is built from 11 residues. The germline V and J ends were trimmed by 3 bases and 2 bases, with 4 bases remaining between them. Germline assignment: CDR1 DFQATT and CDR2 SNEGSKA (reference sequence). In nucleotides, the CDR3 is TGCAGTGCTAGTGATCAAGAGACCCAGTACTTC. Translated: CSASDQETQYF.

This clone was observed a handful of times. CDR3 sequence reads: CASKPGQGRSPLHF. CDR3 in DNA: TGTGCCAGCAAACCGGGACAGGGTCGGTCACCCCTCCACTTT. This chain connects TRBV6-5 to TRBJ1-6; 9 bases map to TRBD1. Germline lookup yields CDR1 MNHEY and CDR2 SVGAGI. With V trimmed by 7 bases and J by 10 bases, 8 bases remained unmatched. This CDR3 has 14 amino acids.

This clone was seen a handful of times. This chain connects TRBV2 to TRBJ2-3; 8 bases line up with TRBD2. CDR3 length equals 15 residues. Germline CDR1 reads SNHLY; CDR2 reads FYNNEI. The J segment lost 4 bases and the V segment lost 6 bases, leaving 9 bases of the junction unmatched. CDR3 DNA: TGTGCCAGCAGGGAAAGGAGCGGGGGCGCAGATACGCAGTATTTT. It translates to CASRERSGGADTQYF.

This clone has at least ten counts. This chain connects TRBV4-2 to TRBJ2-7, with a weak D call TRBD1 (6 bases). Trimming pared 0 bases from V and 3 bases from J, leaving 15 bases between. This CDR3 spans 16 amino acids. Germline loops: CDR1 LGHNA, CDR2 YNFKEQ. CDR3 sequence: CASSQDRAGASYEQYF. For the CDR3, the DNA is TGTGCCAGCAGCCAAGATCGAGCAGGGGCGAGCTACGAGCAGTACTTC.

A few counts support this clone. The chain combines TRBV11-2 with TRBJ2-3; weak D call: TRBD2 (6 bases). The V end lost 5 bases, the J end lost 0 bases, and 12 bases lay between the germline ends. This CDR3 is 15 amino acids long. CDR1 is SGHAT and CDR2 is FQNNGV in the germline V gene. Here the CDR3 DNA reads TGTGCCAGCAGCACGCTGGGGGGAAGCACAGATACGCAGTATTTT. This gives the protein CASSTLGGSTDTQYF.

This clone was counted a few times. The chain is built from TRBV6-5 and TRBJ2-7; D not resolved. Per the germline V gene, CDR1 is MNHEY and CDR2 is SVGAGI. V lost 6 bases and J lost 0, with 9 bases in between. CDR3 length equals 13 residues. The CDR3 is CASSLESSYEQYV. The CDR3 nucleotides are TGTGCCAGCAGCCTGGAGAGCTCCTACGAGCAGTACGTC.

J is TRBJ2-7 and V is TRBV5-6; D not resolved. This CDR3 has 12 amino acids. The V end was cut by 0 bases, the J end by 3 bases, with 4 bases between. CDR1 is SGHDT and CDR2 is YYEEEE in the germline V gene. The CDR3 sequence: CASSLAFYEQYF. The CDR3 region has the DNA TGTGCCAGCAGCTTGGCATTCTACGAGCAGTACTTC.

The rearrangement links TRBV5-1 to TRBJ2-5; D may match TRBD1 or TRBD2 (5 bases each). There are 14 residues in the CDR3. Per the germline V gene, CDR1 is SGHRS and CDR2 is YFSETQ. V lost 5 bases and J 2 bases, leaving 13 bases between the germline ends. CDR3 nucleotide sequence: TGCGCCAGCAGACCCGGGGCAGTACAAGAGACCCAGTACTTC. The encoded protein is CASRPGAVQETQYF.

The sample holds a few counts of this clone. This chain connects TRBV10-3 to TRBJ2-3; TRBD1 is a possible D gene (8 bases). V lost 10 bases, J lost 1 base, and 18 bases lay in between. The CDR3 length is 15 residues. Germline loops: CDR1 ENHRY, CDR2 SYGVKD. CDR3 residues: CASNRQGRGTDTQYF. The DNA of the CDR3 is TGTGCCAGCAACCGACAGGGGAGGGGCACAGATACGCAGTATTTT.

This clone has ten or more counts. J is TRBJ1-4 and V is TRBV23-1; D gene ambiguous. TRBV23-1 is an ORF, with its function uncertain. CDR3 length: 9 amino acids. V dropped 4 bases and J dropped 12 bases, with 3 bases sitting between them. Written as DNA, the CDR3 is TGCGCCAGCAGTCGCGAACTGTTTTTT. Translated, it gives CASSRELFF.

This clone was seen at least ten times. The CDR3 here is CASSQTPLRASGATDTQYF. CDR3 DNA: TGCGCCAGCAGCCAAACACCTTTGAGGGCTAGCGGGGCCACAGATACGCAGTATTTT. The V call is TRBV4-1, the J call TRBJ2-3, with TRBD2 matching over 9 bases. The germline V gene has CDR1 MGHRA and CDR2 YSYEKL. The CDR3 sequence is 19 residues long. The V gene end was trimmed by 2 bases and the J gene end by 2 bases; junction bases not matched to a gene: 14.

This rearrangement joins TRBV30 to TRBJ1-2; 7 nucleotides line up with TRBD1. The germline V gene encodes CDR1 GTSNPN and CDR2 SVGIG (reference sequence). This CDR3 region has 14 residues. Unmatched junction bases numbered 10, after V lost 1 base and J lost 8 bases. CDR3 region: CAWSDHRGQGGYTF. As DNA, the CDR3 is TGTGCCTGGAGTGACCACAGGGGCCAGGGGGGCTACACCTTC.

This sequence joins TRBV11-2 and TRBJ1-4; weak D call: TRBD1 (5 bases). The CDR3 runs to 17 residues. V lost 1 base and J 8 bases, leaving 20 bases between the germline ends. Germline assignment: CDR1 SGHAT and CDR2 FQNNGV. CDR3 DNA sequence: TGTGCCAGCAGCTTAGTCGGGGCAGGGAAGGGAGACGAAAAACTGTTTTTT. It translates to CASSLVGAGKGDEKLFF.

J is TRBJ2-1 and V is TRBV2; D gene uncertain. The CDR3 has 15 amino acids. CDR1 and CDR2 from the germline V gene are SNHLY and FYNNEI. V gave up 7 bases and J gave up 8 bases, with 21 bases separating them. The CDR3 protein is CASNWIGLSGDEQFF. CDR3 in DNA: TGTGCCAGCAATTGGATAGGGCTATCGGGCGATGAGCAGTTCTTC. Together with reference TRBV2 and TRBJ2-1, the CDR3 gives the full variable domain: EPEVTQTPSHQVTQMGQEVILRCVPISNHLYFYWYRQILGQKVEFLVSFYNNEISEKSEIFDDQFSVERPDGSNFTLKIRSTKLEDSAMYFCASNWIGLSGDEQFFGPGTRLTVL.

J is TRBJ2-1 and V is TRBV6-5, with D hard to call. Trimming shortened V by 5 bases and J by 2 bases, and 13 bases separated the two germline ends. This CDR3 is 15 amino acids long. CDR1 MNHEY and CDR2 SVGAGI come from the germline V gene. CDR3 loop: CASSNRALTYNEQFF. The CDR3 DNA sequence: TGTGCCAGCAGTAACCGGGCTCTAACCTACAATGAGCAGTTCTTC.

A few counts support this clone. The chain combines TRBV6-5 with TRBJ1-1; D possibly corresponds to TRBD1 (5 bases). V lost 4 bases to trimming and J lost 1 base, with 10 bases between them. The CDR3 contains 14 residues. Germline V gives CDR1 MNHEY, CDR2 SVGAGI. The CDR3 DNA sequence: TGTGCCAGCAGTTTCACCGGGGGGAACACTGAAGCTTTCTTT. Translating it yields CASSFTGGNTEAFF.

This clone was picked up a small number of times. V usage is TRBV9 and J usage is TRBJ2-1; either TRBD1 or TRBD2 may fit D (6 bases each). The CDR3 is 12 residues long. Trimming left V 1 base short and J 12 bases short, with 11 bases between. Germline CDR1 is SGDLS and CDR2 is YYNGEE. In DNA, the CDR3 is TGTGCCAGCAGCGTAATTCGGGGGCGGCAGTTCTTC. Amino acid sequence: CASSVIRGRQFF.

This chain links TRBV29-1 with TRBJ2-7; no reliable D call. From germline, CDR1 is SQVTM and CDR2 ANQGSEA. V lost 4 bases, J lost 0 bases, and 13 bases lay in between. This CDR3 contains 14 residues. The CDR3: CSVVADYYSYEQYF. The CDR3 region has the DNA TGCAGCGTTGTTGCGGATTATTACTCCTACGAGCAGTACTTC.

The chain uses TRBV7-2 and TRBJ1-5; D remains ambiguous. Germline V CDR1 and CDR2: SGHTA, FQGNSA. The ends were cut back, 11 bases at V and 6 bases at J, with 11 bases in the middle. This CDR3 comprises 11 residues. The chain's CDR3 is CAGPQSQPQHF. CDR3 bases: TGTGCCGGACCACAGTCTCAGCCCCAGCATTTT.